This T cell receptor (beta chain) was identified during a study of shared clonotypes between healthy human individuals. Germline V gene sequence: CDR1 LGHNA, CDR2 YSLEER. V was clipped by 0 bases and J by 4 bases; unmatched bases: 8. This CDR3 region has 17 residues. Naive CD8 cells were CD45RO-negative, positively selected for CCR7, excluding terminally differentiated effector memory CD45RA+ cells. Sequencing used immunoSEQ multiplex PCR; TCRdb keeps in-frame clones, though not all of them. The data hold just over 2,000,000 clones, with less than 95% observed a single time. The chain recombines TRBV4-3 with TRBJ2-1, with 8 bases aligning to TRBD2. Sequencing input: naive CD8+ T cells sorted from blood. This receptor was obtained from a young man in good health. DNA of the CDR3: TGCGCCAGCAGCCAAGATCACGAACTAGCGGTTTACAATGAGCAGTTCTTC. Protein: CASSQDHELAVYNEQFF.